Following are 11 T cell receptor beta chains from one sample sequenced in a study of spatial heterogeneity in lung cancer. TCRdb reanalysed the 5' RACE reads using MiXCR and keeps one entry per CDR3 protein. The sample includes under 75,000 distinct CDR3 sequences, 13% of them seen just once. Time point reported: sample taken at primary tumor resection. Unsorted whole RNA samples from tumor, nontumor lung or frozen PBMC were sequenced. The sequencing here drew on PBMCs, taken at surgery. The receptors were gathered from a male donor with early-stage non-small cell lung cancer.

This clonotype was observed many times. J is TRBJ1-5 and V is TRBV10-3, with D possibly being TRBD1 (6 bases). The ends were cut back, 5 bases at V and 7 bases at J, with 15 bases in the middle. The length of the CDR3 is 14 residues. Per the germline V gene, CDR1 is ENHRY and CDR2 is SYGVKD. CDR3 nucleotides: TGTGCCATCAGTCCTCAAGGGGGACCGCAGCCCCAGCATTTT. Protein product: CAISPQGGPQPQHF.

This clonotype was detected ten times or more. This sequence joins TRBV5-1 and TRBJ2-7; D call uncertain. Germline assignment: CDR1 SGHRS and CDR2 YFSETQ. The V and J ends lost 5 bases and 5 bases respectively, with 14 bases between them. The CDR3 is made up of 13 amino acids. CDR3 in amino acids: CASRIPAIDEQYF. The CDR3 nucleotides are TGCGCCAGCAGGATCCCCGCTATTGACGAGCAGTACTTC.

The sample holds a few counts of this clonotype. This rearrangement joins TRBV5-5 to TRBJ1-1, with D unresolved. Per the germline V gene, CDR1 is SGHKS and CDR2 is YYEKEE (reference sequence). The CDR3 extends over 12 amino acids. Trimming left V 2 bases short and J 7 bases short, with 9 bases between. CDR3 sequence (DNA): TGTGCCAGCAGCTTTCAGGAGGTTGAAGCTTTCTTT. It specifies CASSFQEVEAFF.

There are a few counts of this clonotype. V usage is TRBV7-2 and J usage is TRBJ2-1, with 8 bases matching TRBD1. There are 13 residues in the CDR3. Germline V gives CDR1 SGHTA, CDR2 FQGNSA. Unmatched junction bases numbered 4, after V lost 6 bases and J lost 6 bases. CDR3 sequence: CASSRTGSNEQFF. The DNA for the CDR3 is TGTGCCAGCAGTCGGACAGGGTCCAATGAGCAGTTCTTC.

This clonotype was recorded at least ten times. V is TRBV5-6 and J is TRBJ2-1, with D possibly TRBD2 on 6 matching bases. This CDR3 is built from 15 residues. V was pared by 5 bases and J by 3 bases, with 15 bases between. Germline V CDR1 and CDR2: SGHDT, YYEEEE. The CDR3 DNA is TGTGCCAGCAGAAGGGTGGAGGGCTACTACAATGAGCAGTTCTTC. As protein: CASRRVEGYYNEQFF.

This clonotype was observed a handful of times. The rearrangement links TRBV5-1 to TRBJ1-2; D is uncertain. The germline V and J ends were trimmed by 1 base and 0 bases, with 7 bases remaining between them. Germline CDR1 is SGHRS and CDR2 is YFSETQ. The CDR3 length is 14 residues. This chain's CDR3 is CASSLTAPNYGYTF. The CDR3 DNA is TGCGCCAGCAGCTTGACGGCTCCTAACTATGGCTACACCTTC.

This chain links TRBV5-4 with TRBJ1-2; D not certain. CDR1 is SGHNT and CDR2 is YYREEE in the germline V gene (reference sequence). The CDR3 length is 14 residues. Trimming took off 0 bases at V and 1 base at J, with 7 bases between the two ends. The CDR3 sequence: CASSLEVNNYGYTF. For the CDR3, the DNA is TGTGCCAGCAGCTTGGAGGTTAATAACTATGGCTACACCTTC.

This clonotype was detected a few times. This sequence joins TRBV3-1 and TRBJ1-1; TRBD1 matches at 8 bases. V was clipped by 1 base and J by 7 bases; unmatched bases: 11. The length of the CDR3 is 16 residues. Germline V gene lookup returns CDR1 LGHDT and CDR2 YNNKEL (reference sequence). The CDR3 bases are TGTGCCAGCAGCCAAGTCGGTGCAGGGGGCGCCGGTGAAGCTTTCTTT. Residues: CASSQVGAGGAGEAFF.

The gene calls are TRBV3-2 and TRBJ1-6. TRBV3-2 has pseudogene status. There are 14 residues in the CDR3. The CDR3 sequence: CASSQEGLNSPLHF. CDR3 DNA: TGTGCCAGCAGCCAAGAAGGGTTGAATTCACCCCTCCACTTT.

This clonotype was counted a few times. This rearrangement joins TRBV5-1 to TRBJ2-2, with D tentatively TRBD1 or TRBD2 (5 bases each). The germline gives CDR1 SGHRS, CDR2 YFSETQ. This CDR3 is built from 15 residues. V lost 0 bases and J 3 bases, leaving 9 bases between the germline ends. DNA for the CDR3: TGCGCCAGCAGCTTGGTTATGGGGGACACCGGGGAGCTGTTTTTT. This encodes CASSLVMGDTGELFF.

This clonotype was seen only a few times. The chain uses TRBV7-9 and TRBJ1-1; TRBD1 aligns across 11 bases. With V trimmed by 6 bases and J by 10 bases, 7 bases remained unmatched. In germline, CDR1 is SEHNR, CDR2 FQNEAQ (reference sequence). This CDR3 has 13 amino acids. This CDR3 reads CASSIGQGASAFF. The CDR3 coding sequence is TGTGCCAGCAGTATTGGACAGGGGGCATCAGCTTTCTTT.